These 21 T cell receptor beta chains were all obtained from the same sample, sequenced in a study of beta chain features in type 1 diabetes. Whole-study findings and limits: In all four CD4+ subsets, TCRB CDR3 length was significantly, moderately reduced in type 1 diabetes.

Expressed TCRB transcripts were sequenced after all isolated RNA was converted to cDNA. TCRdb's table, derived via immunoSEQ multiplex PCR, lists solely in-frame clones and lacks some. The data show approximately 270,000 clones, over 11% seen once. These TCRs' antigens remain unknown. Material: naive CD4+ T cells from blood. All receptors come from a man aged 25 to 40 with type 1 diabetes.

This clone has more than one count but fewer than ten. This sequence joins TRBV4-2 and TRBJ2-7, with TRBD1 as a possible D gene (6 bases). Germline V gives CDR1 LGHNA, CDR2 YNFKEQ. The CDR3 is made up of 16 amino acids. V was pared by 3 bases and J by 3 bases, with 18 bases between. The DNA of the CDR3 is TGTGCCAGCAGCCAGGGCACAGGGTCGGAGCTCTACGAGCAGTACTTC. Translation gives CASSQGTGSELYEQYF.

The chain joins TRBV7-9 to TRBJ2-7; 7 nucleotides line up with TRBD2. Germline trimming cut 1 base from V and 6 bases from J; bases unmatched to any gene: 6. This CDR3 has 14 residues. Germline V CDR1 and CDR2: SEHNR, FQNEAQ (reference sequence). This chain's CDR3 is CASSLVAGGLEQYF. In DNA, the CDR3 is TGTGCCAGCAGCTTAGTAGCGGGTGGCCTCGAGCAGTACTTC.

This clone appeared a few times. This chain joins TRBV7-9 and TRBJ1-2; no definite D call. The germline V gene encodes CDR1 SEHNR and CDR2 FQNEAQ (reference sequence). The V end was cut by 4 bases, the J end by 5 bases, with 17 bases between. The CDR3 length is 15 residues. The CDR3 DNA reads as TGTGCCAGCAGCTCCATTCAGGCGACGGATTATGGCTACACCTTC. This sequence encodes CASSSIQATDYGYTF.

The chain couples TRBV5-1 to TRBJ2-2; 7 bases map to TRBD1. Germline CDR1 and CDR2: SGHRS and YFSETQ. The V gene end was trimmed by 2 bases and the J gene end by 7 bases; junction bases not matched to a gene: 2. This CDR3 has 13 residues. This CDR3 reads CASSFTGDGELFF. The CDR3 coding sequence is TGCGCCAGCAGCTTTACAGGGGACGGGGAGCTGTTTTTT. Full variable domain (rest looked up from reference TRBV5-1 and TRBJ2-2): KAGVTQTPRYLIKTRGQQVTLSCSPISGHRSVSWYQQTPGQGLQFLFEYFSETQRNKGNFPGRFSGRQFSNSRSEMNVSTLELGDSALYLCASSFTGDGELFFGEGSRLTVL.

In this sample, this clone turned up a few times. The chain combines TRBV27 with TRBJ2-5, with a possible D match to TRBD1 (5 bases). V was cut by 5 bases and J by 4 bases, with 11 bases left in between. The CDR3 extends over 13 amino acids. Germline V CDR1 and CDR2: MNHEY, SMNVEV (reference sequence). The CDR3, as DNA: TGTGCCAGCAGTCTGACAGTGGGAGAGACCCAGTACTTC. It translates to CASSLTVGETQYF.

V is TRBV7-2 and J is TRBJ2-3; 8 bases line up with TRBD2. CDR3 size: 15 residues. Germline trimming cut 3 bases from V and 0 bases from J; bases unmatched to any gene: 2. CDR1 and CDR2 from the germline V gene are SGHTA and FQGNSA. The CDR3 loop is CASSFSGASTDTQYF. The CDR3 DNA reads as TGTGCCAGCAGCTTTAGCGGGGCTAGCACAGATACGCAGTATTTT.

The CDR3: CASSLMGRPNTGELFF. In nucleotides, the CDR3 is TGTGCCAGCAGCTTAATGGGGAGGCCGAACACCGGGGAGCTGTTTTTT. This rearrangement joins TRBV7-2 to TRBJ2-2; maybe TRBD2 (6 bases). V lost 2 bases and J lost 0, with 10 bases in between. CDR3 size: 16 residues. The germline V gene encodes CDR1 SGHTA and CDR2 FQGNSA.

The V gene is TRBV5-1, the J gene TRBJ1-4; 8 positions agree with TRBD1. V lost 5 bases, J lost 6 bases, and 9 bases stayed unmatched. This CDR3 is built from 15 residues. CDR1 and CDR2 from the germline V gene are SGHRS and YFSETQ. The CDR3 nucleotides read TGCGCCAGCAGTTTTGGGGACAGGTCTGATGAAAAACTGTTTTTT. Its protein product is CASSFGDRSDEKLFF.

This clone was seen only a few times. The chain is built from TRBV28 and TRBJ2-7; the match to TRBD2 covers 9 bases. J lost 4 bases, V lost 6 bases, and 7 bases had no gene match. The germline gives CDR1 MDHEN, CDR2 SYDVKM. This CDR3 is 14 amino acids long. CDR3 sequence reads: CASRAGTSLYEQYF. As DNA, the CDR3 is TGTGCCAGCAGGGCCGGGACTAGCCTTTACGAGCAGTACTTC. Full variable domain (remainder filled in from reference TRBV28 and TRBJ2-7): DVKVTQSSRYLVKRTGEKVFLECVQDMDHENMFWYRQDPGLGLRLIYFSYDVKMKEKGDIPEGYSVSREKKERFSLILESASTNQTSMYLCASRAGTSLYEQYFGPGTRLTVT.

The rearrangement uses TRBV5-1 and TRBJ2-7, with D perhaps TRBD1 (5 bases). The CDR3 sequence is 14 residues long. The germline V gene has CDR1 SGHRS and CDR2 YFSETQ. With 4 bases removed from V and 1 base from J, the gap between germline ends came to 12 bases. The CDR3 here is CASSDPQASYEQYF. The CDR3 DNA sequence: TGCGCCAGCAGCGATCCACAGGCTTCCTACGAGCAGTACTTC.

This clone was recorded a few times. V is TRBV9 and J is TRBJ2-5, with 11 nucleotides matching TRBD2. V was clipped by 3 bases and J by 1 base; unmatched bases: 2. CDR3 length: 15 residues. Germline V gives CDR1 SGDLS, CDR2 YYNGEE. The CDR3 region has the DNA TGTGCCAGCAGCGCGACTAGCGGGACCCAAGAGACCCAGTACTTC. This encodes CASSATSGTQETQYF.

This chain connects TRBV6-6 to TRBJ2-2, with 7 nucleotides matching TRBD2. Germline V CDR1 and CDR2: MNHNY, SVGAGI (reference sequence). The CDR3 contains 14 residues. V trimming: 4 bases; J trimming: 5 bases; junction bases outside the gene matches: 4. The CDR3 DNA reads TGTGCCAGCAGTTTCAGCGGGGTTACCGGGGAGCTGTTTTTT. This codes for CASSFSGVTGELFF.

The chain uses TRBV4-3 and TRBJ2-1; D is unresolved. This CDR3 is built from 13 residues. The germline V gene encodes CDR1 LGHNA and CDR2 YSLEER. Trimming left V 0 bases short and J 7 bases short, with 7 bases between. CDR3 bases: TGCGCCAGCAGCCAAGATCCCCTAAATGAGCAGTTCTTC. This sequence encodes CASSQDPLNEQFF.

The table lists this clone with a few counts. The gene calls are TRBV9 and TRBJ2-3; D remains ambiguous. The CDR3 is 13 residues long. Germline V CDR1 and CDR2: SGDLS, YYNGEE. V was clipped by 0 bases and J by 10 bases, with 12 bases between them. The CDR3 region is CASSVGSGSPQYF. Here the CDR3 DNA reads TGTGCCAGCAGCGTAGGAAGTGGTAGTCCGCAGTATTTT.

As to this clone: Other DNA variants within this sample encode the same CDR3. The rearrangement links TRBV28 to TRBJ2-1; TRBD2 might be the D (6 bases). CDR1 MDHEN and CDR2 SYDVKM come from the germline V gene. The CDR3 runs 15 residues. Trimming took off 5 bases at V and 0 bases at J, with 11 bases between the two ends. The chain's CDR3 is CASSPPGSSYNEQFF. Here the CDR3 DNA reads TGTGCCAGCAGTCCTCCCGGGAGCTCCTACAATGAGCAGTTCTTC. The whole variable domain, filled in from reference TRBV28 and TRBJ2-1, reads DVKVTQSSRYLVKRTGEKVFLECVQDMDHENMFWYRQDPGLGLRLIYFSYDVKMKEKGDIPEGYSVSREKKERFSLILESASTNQTSMYLCASSPPGSSYNEQFFGPGTRLTVL.

V and J are TRBV11-3 and TRBJ1-3, with D possibly TRBD1 on 5 matching bases. With 3 bases removed from V and 2 bases from J, the gap between germline ends came to 8 bases. This CDR3 spans 14 amino acids. CDR1 is SGHNT, CDR2 YENEEA, per germline. This CDR3 is CASSFGTTGNTIYF. In DNA, the CDR3 is TGTGCCAGCAGCTTCGGGACTACTGGAAACACCATATATTTT.

CDR3 in amino acids: CASSTIQGGYTF. The CDR3 nucleotides read TGTGCCAGCAGTACCATACAGGGAGGCTACACCTTC. V gene TRBV2 combines with J gene TRBJ1-2, with a tentative D call TRBD1 (6 bases). There are 12 residues in the CDR3. With 5 bases removed from V and 8 bases from J, the gap between germline ends came to 12 bases. Germline V gene data show CDR1 as SNHLY and CDR2 as FYNNEI.

This CDR3 reads CASSWGQNTGELFF. CDR3 bases: TGCGCCAGCAGCTGGGGACAGAACACCGGGGAGCTGTTTTTT. The chain links TRBV5-1 to TRBJ2-2; possibly TRBD1 for D (6 bases). Germline V gene sequence: CDR1 SGHRS, CDR2 YFSETQ. The germline V and J ends were trimmed by 3 bases and 1 base, with 7 bases remaining between them. This CDR3 is built from 14 residues. The variable domain in full, completed from reference TRBV5-1 and TRBJ2-2, reads KAGVTQTPRYLIKTRGQQVTLSCSPISGHRSVSWYQQTPGQGLQFLFEYFSETQRNKGNFPGRFSGRQFSNSRSEMNVSTLELGDSALYLCASSWGQNTGELFFGEGSRLTVL.

The gene calls are TRBV15 and TRBJ2-1; TRBD2 matches at 7 bases. The germline CDR1 and CDR2 sequences are LNHNV and YYDKDF (reference sequence). This CDR3 comprises 13 residues. V shed 1 base, J shed 7 bases, and the junction held 1 base outside the gene matches. CDR3 protein: CATSRGTSNEQFF. The CDR3, as DNA: TGTGCCACCAGCAGAGGGACTAGTAATGAGCAGTTCTTC.

The gene calls are TRBV11-1 and TRBJ2-1, with 14 bases aligning to TRBD2. This CDR3 has 15 residues. Trimming cost V 5 bases and J 4 bases; bases outside gene matches: 1. The germline V gene has CDR1 SGHAT and CDR2 FQDESV (reference sequence). CDR3 coding DNA: TGTGCCAGCAGCGGGACTAGCGGGAGTTACAATGAGCAGTTCTTC. Translated: CASSGTSGSYNEQFF.

The chain links TRBV6-1 to TRBJ1-4; no reliable D call. The V gene's germline CDR1 is MNHNS and CDR2 SASEGT. The V end was cut by 0 bases, the J end by 10 bases, with 12 bases between. This CDR3 has 14 residues. The CDR3: CASSEAVASGKLFF. In nucleotides, the CDR3 is TGTGCCAGCAGTGAAGCTGTAGCGAGTGGAAAACTGTTTTTT.